Described below is a single T cell receptor beta chain sequence and its context. The antigen is undetermined. The source of the sample is a study of OX40 agonist ivuxolimab in advanced cancers. Study-level findings and limits: The mean number of expanded clones was higher in CD8+ T cells than in CD4+. At 0.1 to 3.0 mg/kg and by week 6, clonal expansion occurred in CD4+ and CD8+ blood T cells.

Using immunoSEQ multiplex PCR, the repertoire was profiled, and TCRdb retains in-frame clones only, with some absent. The table has about 90,000 clones, roughly 90% seen once; the top ten hold roughly 0.17%. J was trimmed by 9 bases and V by 5 bases; bases with no gene match: 9. Germline V gene lookup returns CDR1 LNHNV and CDR2 YYDKDF (reference sequence). The CDR3 extends over 15 amino acids. Sequencing was performed on CD4+ or CD8+ T cells sorted from blood, taken in a trial of the OX40 agonist ivuxolimab. This receptor was obtained from an adult with an advanced solid tumor such as melanoma, head and neck, liver or kidney cancer. The genes are TRBV15 and TRBJ2-3, with 12 positions matching TRBD2. The CDR3 bases are TGTGCCACCAGCTCTAGACTAGCGGGGGTTTCGACGCAGTATTTT. It translates to CATSSRLAGVSTQYF.